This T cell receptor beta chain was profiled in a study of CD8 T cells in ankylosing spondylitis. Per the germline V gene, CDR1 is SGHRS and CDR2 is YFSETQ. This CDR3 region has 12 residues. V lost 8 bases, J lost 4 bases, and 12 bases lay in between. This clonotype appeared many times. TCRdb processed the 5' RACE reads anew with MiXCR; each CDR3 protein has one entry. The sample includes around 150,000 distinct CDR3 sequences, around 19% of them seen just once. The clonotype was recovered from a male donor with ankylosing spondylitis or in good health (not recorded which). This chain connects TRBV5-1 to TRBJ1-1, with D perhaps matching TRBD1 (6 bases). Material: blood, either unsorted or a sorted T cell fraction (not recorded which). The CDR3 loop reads CASRNRATEAFF. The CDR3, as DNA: TGCGCCAGTAGGAACAGGGCCACTGAAGCTTTCTTT. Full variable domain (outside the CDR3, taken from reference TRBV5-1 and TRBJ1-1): KAGVTQTPRYLIKTRGQQVTLSCSPISGHRSVSWYQQTPGQGLQFLFEYFSETQRNKGNFPGRFSGRQFSNSRSEMNVSTLELGDSALYLCASRNRATEAFFGQGTRLTVV.